This TCR beta chain appears in the sequencing data of a study of cytomegalovirus exposure and HLA in healthy donors. Germline CDR1 is SGHRS and CDR2 is YFSETQ. This CDR3 is 15 amino acids long. Trimming took 4 bases from V and 10 from J; bases not matched to a gene: 11. The PCR employed 60 Vbeta primers together with 13 Jbeta primers. Profiling relied on immunoSEQ multiplex PCR, and the TCRdb table lists in-frame clones only, not all of them. The sample includes approximately 150,000 clones, 75% to 90% of them seen just once. Study-wide results and caveats: In a later analysis, V- and J-gene trimming of beta chains associated with a DCLRE1C missense variant, replicated independently.

In the case of this clone: The antigen remains unidentified.

The gene calls are TRBV5-1 and TRBJ2-1, with 10 bases fitting TRBD1. The sequenced sample was PBMCs. The sequence came from a woman aged 25 to 39 in good health and CMV-seronegative. CDR3 in DNA: TGCGCCAGCAGCCCTGGACAGGGGGAAGGTGGGGAGCAGTTCTTC. This sequence encodes CASSPGQGEGGEQFF.